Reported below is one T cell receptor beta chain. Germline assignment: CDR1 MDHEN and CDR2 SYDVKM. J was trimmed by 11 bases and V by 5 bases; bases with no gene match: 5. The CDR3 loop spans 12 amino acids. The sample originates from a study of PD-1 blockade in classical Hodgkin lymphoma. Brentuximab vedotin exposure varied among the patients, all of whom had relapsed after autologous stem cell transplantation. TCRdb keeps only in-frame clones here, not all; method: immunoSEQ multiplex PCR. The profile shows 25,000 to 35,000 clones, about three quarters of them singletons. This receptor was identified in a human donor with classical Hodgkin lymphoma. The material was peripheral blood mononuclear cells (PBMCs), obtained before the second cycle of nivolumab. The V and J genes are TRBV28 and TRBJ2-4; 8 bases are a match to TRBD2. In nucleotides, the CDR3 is TGTGCCAGCAGTCAGCGGGGGCCTTTTCAGTACTTC. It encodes CASSQRGPFQYF.